The 9 T cell receptor beta chains in this list originate from one sample, sequenced in a study of neurological immune-mediated disorders. Each CDR3 protein gets one entry after TCRdb re-called the 5' RACE reads with MiXCR. Among 30,000 to 35,000 distinct CDR3 sequences listed, around 21% were seen once. The sequencing input was CD4+ T cells from blood. The receptor set was obtained from a man aged 45 to 65 with HTLV-1-associated myelopathy (HAM/TSP).

This clonotype came up many times. This rearrangement joins TRBV10-1 to TRBJ2-2, with 11 bases that match TRBD1. The CDR3 runs to 14 residues. V gave up 6 bases and J gave up 5 bases; unmatched junction bases: 2. Per germline, CDR1 WNHNN and CDR2 SYGVQD (reference sequence). Here the CDR3 DNA reads TGCGCCAGCAGCGGGACAGGGGGAACCGGGGAGCTGTTTTTT. Residues: CASSGTGGTGELFF.

This CDR3 reads CAISGTTNQPQHF. The CDR3 DNA reads TGTGCCATCAGCGGGACTACCAATCAGCCCCAGCATTTT. The chain joins TRBV10-3 to TRBJ1-5, with D perhaps TRBD1 (5 bases). The CDR3 contains 13 residues. Germline CDR1 reads ENHRY; CDR2 reads SYGVKD. V was pared by 6 bases and J by 3 bases, with 9 bases between.

The CDR3 sequence is CASLIAGQNTGELFF. The DNA of the CDR3 is TGTGCCAGCCTTATAGCTGGACAGAACACCGGGGAGCTGTTTTTT. The rearrangement links TRBV7-3 to TRBJ2-2; perhaps TRBD1 as D (5 bases). Trimming pared 8 bases from V and 1 base from J, leaving 14 bases between. This CDR3 comprises 15 residues. Germline CDR1 and CDR2: SGHTA and FQGTGA. Drawing the rest from reference TRBV7-3 and TRBJ2-2, the complete variable domain is GAGVSQTPSNKVTEKGKYVELRCDPISGHTALYWYRQSLGQGPEFLIYFQGTGAADDSGLPNDRFFAVRPEGSVSTLKIQRTERGDSAVYLCASLIAGQNTGELFFGEGSRLTVL.

This clonotype qualifies as large. The CDR3 DNA reads as TGCGCCAGCAGCTTGGAAGCGACAGGGGGCAGGGAAGCTTTCTTT. Amino acid sequence: CASSLEATGGREAFF. The chain carries TRBV5-1 and TRBJ1-1, with 10 bases lining up with TRBD1. The CDR3 is made up of 15 amino acids. Per the germline V gene, CDR1 is SGHRS and CDR2 is YFSETQ. Trimming removed 0 bases from V and 8 bases from J; junction bases left unmatched: 7.

This chain connects TRBV20-1 to TRBJ2-1; possible D gene TRBD1, 6 bases. Deletions cut 5 bases from V and 15 bases from J, with 17 bases between. CDR1 is DFQATT, CDR2 SNEGSKA, per germline (reference sequence). The CDR3 runs to 11 residues. CDR3 in DNA: TGCAGTGCTGAGGACCCCTGGGGGCGGTTCTTC. Encoded protein: CSAEDPWGRFF.

The V gene is TRBV5-1, the J gene TRBJ1-2, with D unresolved. Trimming stripped 1 base from V and 3 bases from J, with 7 bases between. There are 13 residues in the CDR3. Germline V lookup: CDR1 SGHRS, CDR2 YFSETQ. In DNA, the CDR3 is TGCGCCAGCAGCTTGACAGCCGACTATGGCTACACCTTC. It codes for CASSLTADYGYTF.

A few counts support this clonotype. V gene TRBV5-1 combines with J gene TRBJ2-1, with TRBD2 identical over 9 bases. Germline V lookup: CDR1 SGHRS, CDR2 YFSETQ. CDR3 size: 15 residues. The V gene end was trimmed by 4 bases and the J gene end by 8 bases; junction bases not matched to a gene: 10. CDR3 coding DNA: TGCGCCAGCAGCAGCGCGGGAGGGCCTAGAGATGAGCAGTTCTTC. Translated: CASSSAGGPRDEQFF.

This clonotype was seen repeatedly, ten times or more. The gene calls are TRBV18 and TRBJ1-5; 9 bases map to TRBD1. Trimming cost V 4 bases and J 4 bases; bases outside gene matches: 2. The V gene's germline CDR1 is KGHSH and CDR2 LQKENI. The length of the CDR3 is 14 residues. CDR3 amino acids: CASSQGQGNQPQHF. CDR3 in DNA: TGTGCCAGCTCACAGGGACAGGGAAATCAGCCCCAGCATTTT.

This chain joins TRBV29-1 and TRBJ2-1, with TRBD2 matching 9 bases. Germline V gene lookup returns CDR1 SQVTM and CDR2 ANQGSEA. The CDR3 runs to 13 residues. Germline trimming cut 5 bases from V and 10 bases from J; bases unmatched to any gene: 9. CDR3 nucleotide sequence: TGCAGCGTTCCCCGGGCGGGAGGGCAGGAGCAGTTCTTC. Translated: CSVPRAGGQEQFF.